The 15 T cell receptor beta chains below all came from one sample that was sequenced in a study of T cell responses to AZD1222 COVID-19 vaccine. The repertoire was sequenced with immunoSEQ multiplex PCR; TCRdb's copy has only in-frame clones and lacks some. The table includes roughly 100,000 clones, about 89% detected once. This sample comprised peripheral blood, obtained on day 0 of AZD1222 vaccination. These receptors all come from an adult in good health.

V is TRBV12-1 and J is TRBJ1-2. TRBV12-1 is a known pseudogene. The CDR3 totals 13 residues. The CDR3 here is CASTRTLNYGYTF. As DNA, the CDR3 is TGTGCCAGCACCAGGACTCTTAACTATGGCTACACCTTC.

This chain uses TRBV30 with TRBJ1-5; perhaps TRBD1 as D (5 bases). Trimming took 0 bases from V and 3 from J, leaving 6 bases between them. The CDR3 totals 13 residues. The V gene's germline CDR1 is GTSNPN and CDR2 SVGIG (reference sequence). The CDR3 here is CAWSVGVNQPQHF. The CDR3 DNA sequence: TGTGCCTGGAGTGTAGGGGTCAATCAGCCCCAGCATTTT.

This clone was detected only once. This chain joins TRBV5-1 and TRBJ2-1, with TRBD2 matching over 12 bases. The V segment lost 0 bases and the J segment 7 bases; nucleotides outside the gene matches: 5. The CDR3 consists of 16 residues. CDR1 and CDR2 from the germline V gene are SGHRS and YFSETQ. CDR3 bases: TGCGCCAGCAGCTTGGCCTGGCTAGCGGGGGGGAATGAGCAGTTCTTC. Translation: CASSLAWLAGGNEQFF.

V and J are TRBV11-2 and TRBJ1-1; TRBD1 might be the D (5 bases). The CDR3 has 12 residues. Germline V gives CDR1 SGHAT, CDR2 FQNNGV. V shed 5 bases and J shed 9 bases, with 13 bases lying between them. CDR3 coding DNA: TGTGCCAGCAGCCCGGGAGGGGTTCAAGCTTTCTTT. Encoded protein: CASSPGGVQAFF.

Turning to this clone: No conserved phenylalanine or tryptophan is present at the end of the CDR3, so a read error is the likely explanation. The gene calls are TRBV23-1 and TRBJ1-6; perhaps TRBD1 as D (5 bases). TRBV23-1 qualifies as an ORF whose function is uncertain. Trimming stripped 2 bases from V and 7 bases from J, with 15 bases between. The CDR3 extends over 16 amino acids. The CDR3 loop reads CASSQQREGRNSPLHL. Written as DNA, the CDR3 is TGCGCCAGCAGTCAACAAAGAGAGGGGCGAAATTCACCCCTCCACCTT.

This chain links TRBV5-1 with TRBJ2-7; the match to TRBD1 covers 11 bases. Germline CDR1 SGHRS, CDR2 YFSETQ. This CDR3 is built from 14 residues. With 5 bases clipped from V and 4 bases from J, the junction kept 5 bases outside the gene matches. CDR3 sequence reads: CASRPGQGAYEQYF. Written as DNA, the CDR3 is TGCGCCAGCAGGCCTGGACAGGGGGCGTACGAGCAGTACTTC. Full variable domain (remainder filled in from reference TRBV5-1 and TRBJ2-7): KAGVTQTPRYLIKTRGQQVTLSCSPISGHRSVSWYQQTPGQGLQFLFEYFSETQRNKGNFPGRFSGRQFSNSRSEMNVSTLELGDSALYLCASRPGQGAYEQYFGPGTRLTVT.

This sequence joins TRBV3-1 (or the pseudogene TRBV3-2) and TRBJ1-5; D not certain. Germline lookup yields CDR1 LGHDT and CDR2 YNNKEL (reference sequence). The CDR3 is made up of 13 amino acids. V was cut by 0 bases and J by 7 bases, with 7 bases left in between. CDR3 in DNA: TGTGCCAGCAGCCAAGATGGACGGCAGCCCCAGCATTTT. This encodes CASSQDGRQPQHF.

V is TRBV18 and J is TRBJ1-2, with TRBD1 matching 7 bases. Per germline, CDR1 KGHSH and CDR2 LQKENI. The CDR3 is made up of 14 amino acids. The junction had 3 bases not matched to a gene; V was cut back by 3 bases and J by 2 bases. The CDR3 DNA reads as TGTGCCAGCTCACCTGAACAGGGGAACTATGGCTACACCTTC. Its translation is CASSPEQGNYGYTF.

This chain links TRBV19 with TRBJ2-5, with 9 positions matching TRBD2. Unmatched junction bases numbered 4, after V lost 2 bases and J lost 3 bases. The CDR3 runs to 15 residues. Germline CDR1 is LNHDA and CDR2 is SQIVND (reference sequence). The CDR3 loop is CASSILAGGEETQYF. In DNA form, the CDR3 reads TGTGCCAGTAGTATACTGGCGGGGGGGGAAGAGACCCAGTACTTC.

This clone was observed a few times. The chain links TRBV12-3 or TRBV12-4 to TRBJ1-4, with 10 bases that match TRBD1. V gave up 9 bases and J gave up 7 bases; unmatched junction bases: 2. CDR3 size: 12 residues. The CDR3 DNA is TGTGCCAGTCGGACAGGGGGTGAAAAACTGTTTTTT. Protein sequence: CASRTGGEKLFF.

The genes are TRBV9 and TRBJ1-1; D possibly corresponds to TRBD1 (5 bases). Looked up from germline, CDR1 is SGDLS and CDR2 is YYNGEE. V was shortened by 3 bases and J by 6 bases, with 21 bases between the two germline ends. The CDR3 loop spans 16 amino acids. The CDR3 coding sequence is TGTGCCAGCAGCGCCGACCTTGGGGTTCTGGGGGCTGAAGCTTTCTTT. Protein sequence: CASSADLGVLGAEAFF.

The chain employs TRBV5-6 and TRBJ2-5; no clear D. The CDR3 has 13 amino acids. Between the trimmed V and J ends, which lost 0 bases and 6 bases, there was a span of 9 bases. Germline CDR1 SGHDT, CDR2 YYEEEE. The CDR3 sequence is CASSLVGYQTQYF. DNA of the CDR3: TGTGCCAGCAGCTTGGTTGGCTATCAGACCCAGTACTTC.

The genes are TRBV18 and TRBJ2-7, with 8 bases identical to TRBD1. The germline gives CDR1 KGHSH, CDR2 LQKENI. The junction had 8 bases not matched to a gene; V was cut back by 3 bases and J by 4 bases. This CDR3 is built from 15 residues. CDR3 in DNA: TGTGCCAGCTCACCGGGCACAGGGGGAAAATACGAGCAGTACTTC. Its translation is CASSPGTGGKYEQYF.

V gene TRBV18 combines with J gene TRBJ1-3; no reliable D call. The CDR3 length is 17 residues. The germline CDR1 and CDR2 sequences are KGHSH and LQKENI. Between the trimmed V and J ends, which lost 2 bases and 0 bases, there was a span of 14 bases. The CDR3: CASSPGRPEISGNTIYF. The CDR3 DNA reads TGTGCCAGCTCACCAGGGAGACCGGAGATCTCTGGAAACACCATATATTTT.

The gene calls are TRBV13 and TRBJ1-1; D is ambiguous. This CDR3 has 15 residues. The V gene lost 7 bases and the J gene lost 1 base, with 16 bases spanning the gap. The germline gives CDR1 PRHDT, CDR2 FYEKMQ (reference sequence). For the CDR3, the DNA is TGTGCCAGCATCCCCAGGCATCTCGGGAACACTGAAGCTTTCTTT. Translating gives CASIPRHLGNTEAFF.